This T cell receptor (beta chain) came from a study of blood T cell repertoires in COVID-19. About the study: The United States, Italy and Spain were the sources of the acute and convalescent COVID-19 samples. T cells, B-cell-depleted T cells, or PBMCs supplied cDNA or gDNA.

Germline assignment: CDR1 LGHDT and CDR2 YNNKEL (reference sequence). The CDR3 totals 14 residues. V lost 6 bases to trimming and J lost 5 bases, with 13 bases between them. Authors' data handling: Counts of nucleated cells, estimated from reference gene primer amplification, were obtained. The assay was immunoSEQ multiplex PCR, and TCRdb's table has in-frame clones only and misses some. Clone size and V and J calls were adopted from that table, with D and trimming inferred from the DNA. The sample has approximately 200,000 clones; around 88% are singletons. The V and J genes are TRBV3-1 (or the pseudogene TRBV3-2) and TRBJ1-4; D ambiguous. This TCR came from a woman aged 25 to 45 with acute or convalescent COVID-19. Sequenced: peripheral blood. Here the CDR3 reads CASSPTSSNEKLFF. CDR3 DNA sequence: TGTGCCAGCAGTCCGACATCTTCCAATGAAAAACTGTTTTTT.